This TCR beta chain was found in a study of cytomegalovirus exposure and HLA in healthy donors. Both 60 Vbeta primers and 13 Jbeta primers went into the PCR. TCRdb's table, derived via immunoSEQ multiplex PCR, lists solely in-frame clones and lacks some. This sample's clone table lists roughly 35,000 clones. CDR3 length: 15 residues. CDR1 SGHTA and CDR2 FQGNSA come from the germline V gene. V gave up 0 bases and J gave up 4 bases, with 10 bases separating them. Material: PBMCs. This chain uses TRBV7-2 with TRBJ2-1; D possibly corresponds to TRBD2 (6 bases). This TCR derives from a woman between 40 and 55 years old in good health and CMV-seropositive. The CDR3 nucleotides read TGTGCCAGCAGCTTAGCGGCTAGCGTGTACAATGAGCAGTTCTTC. Translation gives CASSLAASVYNEQFF. Full variable domain (missing parts from reference TRBV7-2 and TRBJ2-1): GAGVSQSPSNKVTEKGKDVELRCDPISGHTALYWYRQSLGQGLEFLIYFQGNSAPDKSGLPSDRFSAERTGGSVSTLTIQRTQQEDSAVYLCASSLAASVYNEQFFGPGTRLTVL.